Following are 21 T cell receptor beta chains from one sample sequenced in a study of T cell responses to AZD1222 COVID-19 vaccine. Sequencing was performed with immunoSEQ multiplex PCR; in TCRdb, only in-frame clones are kept and a portion is missing. There are about 190,000 clones in the sample; more than 75% occur only once, and 0.99% lies in the top ten. The material was peripheral blood, obtained on day 0 of AZD1222 vaccination. The receptor set was obtained from an adult in good health.

This chain joins TRBV9 and TRBJ1-4; D remains unclear. Germline-derived CDR1 and CDR2 are SGDLS and YYNGEE. There are 17 residues in the CDR3. The germline V and J ends were trimmed by 0 bases and 8 bases, with 20 bases remaining between them. The CDR3 sequence: CASSVDKTRPIGEKLFF. CDR3 coding DNA: TGTGCCAGCAGCGTAGATAAGACCCGGCCGATAGGGGAAAAACTGTTTTTT.

The genes are TRBV6-6 and TRBJ2-1; 7 positions match TRBD2. CDR1 MNHNY and CDR2 SVGAGI come from the germline V gene (reference sequence). J lost 10 bases, V lost 4 bases, and 1 base had no gene match. The CDR3 runs 11 residues. The CDR3 nucleotides are TGTGCCAGCAGTTTGGGGGGGGAGCAGTTCTTC. Translated, it gives CASSLGGEQFF.

The CDR3 DNA reads TGTGCCAGCAGCCAAGAACAGTTAGCCTATGGCTACACCTTC. Protein: CASSQEQLAYGYTF. The chain combines TRBV4-2 with TRBJ1-2; D remains ambiguous. The ends were cut back, 0 bases at V and 4 bases at J, with 9 bases in the middle. The CDR3 consists of 14 residues. From germline, CDR1 is LGHNA and CDR2 YNFKEQ.

The V gene is TRBV5-1, the J gene TRBJ1-2; tentative D call: TRBD1 (5 bases). Deletions cut 0 bases from V and 1 base from J, with 10 bases between. This CDR3 region has 15 residues. From germline, CDR1 is SGHRS and CDR2 YFSETQ. The CDR3 sequence is CASSLAGVGNYGYTF. The CDR3, as DNA: TGCGCCAGCAGCTTGGCGGGGGTTGGTAACTATGGCTACACCTTC.

The rearrangement links TRBV6-5 to TRBJ1-5, with D tentatively TRBD1 (5 bases). Germline V gene data show CDR1 as MNHEY and CDR2 as SVGAGI. The germline V and J ends were trimmed by 6 bases and 4 bases, with 16 bases remaining between them. This CDR3 comprises 15 residues. The CDR3 DNA reads TGTGCCAGCAGGGTCAACAGGATGGAGAATCAGCCCCAGCATTTT. Translated, it gives CASRVNRMENQPQHF.

The chain is built from TRBV7-2 and TRBJ2-1; a possible D gene is TRBD2 (7 bases). There are 15 residues in the CDR3. Germline V gives CDR1 SGHTA, CDR2 FQGNSA. V shed 0 bases and J shed 8 bases, with 14 bases lying between them. CDR3 coding DNA: TGTGCCAGCAGCTTAGCGGGGGGGCCCGGCCATGAGCAGTTCTTC. Its translation: CASSLAGGPGHEQFF.

The chain uses TRBV7-9 and TRBJ2-7; no reliable D call. V was pared by 5 bases and J by 12 bases, with 11 bases between. The CDR3 has 10 residues. Germline CDR1 and CDR2: SEHNR and FQNEAQ (reference sequence). This chain's CDR3 is CASSAGDLYF. Here the CDR3 DNA reads TGTGCCAGCAGCGCCGGAGACCTGTACTTC.

The chain joins TRBV5-1 to TRBJ2-5; 7 bases map to TRBD2. With V trimmed by 4 bases and J by 6 bases, 9 bases remained unmatched. The CDR3 is made up of 14 amino acids. Germline V gene lookup returns CDR1 SGHRS and CDR2 YFSETQ. The CDR3 bases are TGCGCCAGCAGCGAGACTAGCTCAACACAGACCCAGTACTTC. Protein product: CASSETSSTQTQYF.

This chain uses TRBV10-2 with TRBJ1-1; a weak D match, TRBD1 (5 bases). Germline CDR1 WSHSY, CDR2 SAAADI. The CDR3 loop spans 14 amino acids. The ends were cut back, 7 bases at V and 1 base at J, with 13 bases in the middle. The CDR3 loop reads CASTHLGGNTEAFF. Written as DNA, the CDR3 is TGCGCCAGCACCCACCTCGGGGGGAACACTGAAGCTTTCTTT.

DNA for the CDR3: TGTGCCAGCCGCCTTGTCGGGACAGATGGCTACACCTTC. Its translation: CASRLVGTDGYTF. V and J are TRBV12-3 or TRBV12-4 and TRBJ1-2; 7 bases line up with TRBD1. The CDR3 is made up of 13 amino acids. V was clipped by 8 bases and J by 6 bases; unmatched bases: 9.

V is TRBV7-9 and J is TRBJ1-3, with D unresolved. The V gene's germline CDR1 is SEHNR and CDR2 FQNEAQ (reference sequence). The CDR3 has 19 residues. V was trimmed by 2 bases and J by 0 bases, leaving 20 bases between them. The CDR3 loop is CASSLKSRQWEDSGNTIYF. As DNA, the CDR3 is TGTGCCAGCAGCTTAAAGAGCCGCCAGTGGGAAGACTCTGGAAACACCATATATTTT.

This clone is a singleton in its sample. This CDR3 reads CAISGTSGRVNTQYF. The CDR3 DNA follows: TGTGCCATCAGTGGGACTAGCGGGAGGGTGAATACGCAGTATTTT. V is TRBV10-3 and J is TRBJ2-3; 15 nucleotides align to TRBD2. Germline CDR1 and CDR2: ENHRY and SYGVKD. V lost 4 bases to trimming and J lost 7 bases; unmatched junction nucleotides: 3. CDR3 length equals 15 residues.

The rearrangement links TRBV7-9 to TRBJ2-4, with TRBD1 as a possible D gene (6 bases). Germline V gene data show CDR1 as SEHNR and CDR2 as FQNEAQ (reference sequence). This CDR3 is 16 amino acids long. V was clipped by 1 base and J by 0 bases, with 10 bases between them. The CDR3 is CASSLEGVLAKNIQYF. DNA of the CDR3: TGTGCCAGCAGCTTAGAGGGGGTTTTAGCCAAAAACATTCAGTACTTC.

Worth noting for this clone: Other DNA sequences of this sample code for an identical CDR3. The V call is TRBV7-9, the J call TRBJ2-7; D is perhaps TRBD1 (6 bases). There are 13 residues in the CDR3. The germline V gene has CDR1 SEHNR and CDR2 FQNEAQ (reference sequence). V was cut by 1 base and J by 3 bases, with 7 bases left in between. This CDR3 reads CASSLGQDYEQYF. For the CDR3, the DNA is TGTGCCAGCAGCTTAGGACAGGACTACGAGCAGTACTTC. Filled out from reference TRBV7-9 and TRBJ2-7, the complete variable domain reads DTGVSQNPRHKITKRGQNVTFRCDPISEHNRLYWYRQTLGQGPEFLTYFQNEAQLEKSRLLSDRFSAERPKGSFSTLEIQRTEQGDSAMYLCASSLGQDYEQYFGPGTRLTVT.

This rearrangement joins TRBV3-1 (or the pseudogene TRBV3-2) to TRBJ2-2; 8 positions agree with TRBD1. Germline CDR1 is LGHDT and CDR2 is YNNKEL (reference sequence). The length of the CDR3 is 14 residues. V trimming: 7 bases; J trimming: 5 bases; junction bases outside the gene matches: 6. The chain's CDR3 is CASTFQGATGELFF. CDR3 DNA: TGTGCCAGCACCTTCCAGGGGGCGACCGGGGAGCTGTTTTTT.

V is TRBV10-2 and J is TRBJ2-7, with 8 bases fitting TRBD1. After removal of 6 bases from V and 0 bases from J, the junction contained 7 bases not matched to a gene. Per the germline V gene, CDR1 is WSHSY and CDR2 is SAAADI. This CDR3 is built from 15 residues. CDR3 protein: CASRNDRGSSYEQYF. The CDR3 DNA reads TGCGCCAGCAGGAACGACAGGGGTTCCTCCTACGAGCAGTACTTC.

The V call is TRBV12-3 or TRBV12-4, the J call TRBJ2-4; no firm D call. V was trimmed by 2 bases and J by 9 bases, leaving 11 bases between them. This CDR3 is 13 amino acids long. The CDR3 sequence: CASSLTYPGIQYF. The CDR3 DNA follows: TGTGCCAGCAGTTTAACGTACCCGGGCATTCAGTACTTC.

The chain recombines TRBV4-2 with TRBJ1-2; 11 nucleotides match TRBD1. Germline CDR1 LGHNA, CDR2 YNFKEQ. V trimming: 4 bases; J trimming: 5 bases; junction bases outside the gene matches: 12. The CDR3 consists of 17 residues. The CDR3 sequence is CASSPSRGTGGSYGYTF. CDR3 DNA: TGTGCCAGCAGCCCTTCCCGAGGGACAGGGGGTAGTTATGGCTACACCTTC.

The sample holds one count of this clone. The genes are TRBV2 and TRBJ2-3, with TRBD1 as a possible D gene (5 bases). V was cut by 2 bases and J by 0 bases, with 9 bases left in between. CDR3 length equals 15 residues. Germline lookup yields CDR1 SNHLY and CDR2 FYNNEI. In nucleotides, the CDR3 is TGTGCCAGCAGTGAACAGGGAACTAGCACAGATACGCAGTATTTT. It encodes CASSEQGTSTDTQYF.

In DNA form, the CDR3 reads TGTGCCAGCAGTCCACAGCGGACAGGGTACACAGATACGCAGTATTTT. Its translation: CASSPQRTGYTDTQYF. The chain recombines TRBV27 with TRBJ2-3; 8 nucleotides line up with TRBD1. V was clipped by 5 bases and J by 2 bases; unmatched bases: 9. The CDR3 has 16 amino acids. CDR1 and CDR2 from the germline V gene are MNHEY and SMNVEV (reference sequence).

The V call is TRBV7-2, the J call TRBJ2-3, with a possible D match to TRBD1 (6 bases). The CDR3 contains 14 residues. The ends were cut back, 3 bases at V and 4 bases at J, with 11 bases in the middle. Germline loops: CDR1 SGHTA, CDR2 FQGNSA. The CDR3, as DNA: TGTGCCAGCAGCTTTAACAGGGTCGCAGATACGCAGTATTTT. It is translated as CASSFNRVADTQYF. Full variable domain (outside the CDR3, taken from reference TRBV7-2 and TRBJ2-3): GAGVSQSPSNKVTEKGKDVELRCDPISGHTALYWYRQSLGQGLEFLIYFQGNSAPDKSGLPSDRFSAERTGGSVSTLTIQRTQQEDSAVYLCASSFNRVADTQYFGPGTRLTVL.